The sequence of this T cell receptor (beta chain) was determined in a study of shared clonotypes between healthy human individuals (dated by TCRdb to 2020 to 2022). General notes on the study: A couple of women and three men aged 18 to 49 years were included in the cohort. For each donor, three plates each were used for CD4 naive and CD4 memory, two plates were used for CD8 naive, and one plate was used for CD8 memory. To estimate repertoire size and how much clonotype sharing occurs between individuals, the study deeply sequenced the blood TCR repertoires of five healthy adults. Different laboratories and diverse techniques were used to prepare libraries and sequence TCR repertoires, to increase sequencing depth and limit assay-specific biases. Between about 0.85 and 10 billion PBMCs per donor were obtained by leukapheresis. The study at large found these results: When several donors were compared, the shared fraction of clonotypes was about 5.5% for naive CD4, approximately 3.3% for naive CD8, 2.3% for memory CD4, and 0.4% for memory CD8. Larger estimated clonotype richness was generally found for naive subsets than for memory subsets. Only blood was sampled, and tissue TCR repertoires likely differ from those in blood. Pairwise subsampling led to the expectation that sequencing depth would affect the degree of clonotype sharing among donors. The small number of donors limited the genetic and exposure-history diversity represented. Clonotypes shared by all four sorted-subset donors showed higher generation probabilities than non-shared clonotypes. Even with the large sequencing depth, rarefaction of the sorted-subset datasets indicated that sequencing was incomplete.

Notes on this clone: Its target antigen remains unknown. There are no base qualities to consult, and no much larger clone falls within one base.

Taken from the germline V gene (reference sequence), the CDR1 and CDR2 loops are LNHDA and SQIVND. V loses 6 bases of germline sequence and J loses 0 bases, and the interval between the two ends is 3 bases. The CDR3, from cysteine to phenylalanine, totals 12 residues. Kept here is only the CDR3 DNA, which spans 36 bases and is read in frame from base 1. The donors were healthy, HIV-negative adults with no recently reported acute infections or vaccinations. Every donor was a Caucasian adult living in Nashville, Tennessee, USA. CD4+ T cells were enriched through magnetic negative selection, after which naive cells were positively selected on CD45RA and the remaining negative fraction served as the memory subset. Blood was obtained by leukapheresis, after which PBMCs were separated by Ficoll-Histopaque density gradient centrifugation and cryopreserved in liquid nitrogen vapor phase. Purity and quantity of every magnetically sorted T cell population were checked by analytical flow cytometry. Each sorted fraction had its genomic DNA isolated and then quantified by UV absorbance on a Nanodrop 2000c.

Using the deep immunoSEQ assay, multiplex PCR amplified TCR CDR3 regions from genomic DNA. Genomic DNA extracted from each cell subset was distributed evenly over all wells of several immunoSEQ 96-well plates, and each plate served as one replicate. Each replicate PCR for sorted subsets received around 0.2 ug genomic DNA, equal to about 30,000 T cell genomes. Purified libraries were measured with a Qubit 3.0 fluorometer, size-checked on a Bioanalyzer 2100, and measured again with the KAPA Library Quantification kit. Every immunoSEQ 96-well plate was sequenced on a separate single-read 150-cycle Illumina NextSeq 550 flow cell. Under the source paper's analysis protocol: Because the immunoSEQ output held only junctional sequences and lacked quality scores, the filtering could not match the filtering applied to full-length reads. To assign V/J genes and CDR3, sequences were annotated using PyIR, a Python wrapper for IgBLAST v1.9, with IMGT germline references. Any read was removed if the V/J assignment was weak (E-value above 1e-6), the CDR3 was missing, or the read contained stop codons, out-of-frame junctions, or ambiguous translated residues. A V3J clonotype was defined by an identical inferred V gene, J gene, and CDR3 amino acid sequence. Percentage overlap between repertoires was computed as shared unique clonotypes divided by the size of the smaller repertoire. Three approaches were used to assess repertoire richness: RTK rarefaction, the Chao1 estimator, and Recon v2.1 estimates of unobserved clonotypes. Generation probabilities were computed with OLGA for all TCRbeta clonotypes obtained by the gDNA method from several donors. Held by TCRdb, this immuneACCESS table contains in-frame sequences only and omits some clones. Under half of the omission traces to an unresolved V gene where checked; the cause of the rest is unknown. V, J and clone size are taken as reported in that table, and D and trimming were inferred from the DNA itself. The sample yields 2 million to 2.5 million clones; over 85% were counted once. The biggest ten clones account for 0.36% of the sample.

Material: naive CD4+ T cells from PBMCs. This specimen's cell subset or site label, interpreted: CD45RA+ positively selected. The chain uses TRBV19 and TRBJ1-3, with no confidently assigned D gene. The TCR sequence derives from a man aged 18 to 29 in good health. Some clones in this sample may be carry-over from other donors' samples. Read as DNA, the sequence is TGTGCCAGTAGCGGCTCTGGAAACACCATATATTTT. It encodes CASSGSGNTIYF. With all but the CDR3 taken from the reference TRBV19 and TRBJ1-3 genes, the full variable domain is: DGGITQSPKYLFRKEGQNVTLSCEQNLNHDAMYWYRQDPGQGLRLIYYSQIVNDFQKGDIAEGYSVSREKKESFPLTVTSAQKNPTAFYLCASSGSGNTIYFGEGSWLTVV.